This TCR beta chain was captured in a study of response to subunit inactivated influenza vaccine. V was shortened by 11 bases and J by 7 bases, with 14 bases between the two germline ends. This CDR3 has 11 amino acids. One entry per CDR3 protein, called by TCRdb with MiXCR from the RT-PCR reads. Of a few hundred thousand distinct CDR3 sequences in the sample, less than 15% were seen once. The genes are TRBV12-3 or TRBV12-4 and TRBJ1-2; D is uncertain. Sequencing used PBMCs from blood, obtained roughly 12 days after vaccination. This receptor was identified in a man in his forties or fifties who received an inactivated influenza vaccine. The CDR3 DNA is TGTGCCTCTTCCTCCCTGGGTGGCTACACCTTC. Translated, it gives CASSSLGGYTF.